The 13 T cell receptor beta chains below come from one sample, sequenced in a study of CD8+CD57+ T cells in acquired aplastic anemia. Previously, flow cytometry had revealed CD8+CD57+ cell expansion in the patients chosen for sequencing. The template for TCR beta VDJ and CDR3 sequence profiling was genomic DNA. TCRdb fed the reads into MiXCR, producing one record per CDR3 protein. The sample records some 200,000 distinct CDR3 sequences, approximately 50% being singletons. Sequenced material: sorted CD4+, CD8+, or CD8+CD57+ T cells (not recorded which) from PBMCs. The source is a human donor with aplastic anemia.

Note on this clonotype: A read error may explain this, as a much larger clone is one base away. The chain uses TRBV6-1 and TRBJ1-5, with 8 positions matching TRBD1. CDR1 and CDR2 (germline): MNHNS, SASEGT. The CDR3 consists of 12 residues. This CDR3 reads CTTRQGNQPQHF. CDR3 DNA sequence: TGTACCACCCGACAGGGGAATCAGCCCCAGCATTTT.

The chain carries TRBV14 and TRBJ2-3; D is uncertain. The CDR3 has 11 amino acids. The germline V gene encodes CDR1 SGHDN and CDR2 FVKESK. With 4 bases removed from V and 9 bases from J, the gap between germline ends came to 8 bases. The DNA of the CDR3 is TGTGCCAGCAGCCGGGCAGGCACGCAGTATTTT. This gives the protein CASSRAGTQYF.

This clonotype was picked up many times. The rearrangement uses TRBV5-1 and TRBJ2-3; D perhaps matches TRBD1 (6 bases). The CDR3 is 15 amino acids. The V end lost 0 bases, the J end lost 1 base, and 9 bases lay between the germline ends. Germline V gene data show CDR1 as SGHRS and CDR2 as YFSETQ. CDR3 sequence (DNA): TGCGCCAGCAGCTTGGGGGGGCCCGGCACAGATACGCAGTATTTT. It yields the protein CASSLGGPGTDTQYF. The full variable domain, rest sourced from reference TRBV5-1 and TRBJ2-3, is KAGVTQTPRYLIKTRGQQVTLSCSPISGHRSVSWYQQTPGQGLQFLFEYFSETQRNKGNFPGRFSGRQFSNSRSEMNVSTLELGDSALYLCASSLGGPGTDTQYFGPGTRLTVL.

This clonotype was seen a single time. V gene TRBV12-3 or TRBV12-4 combines with J gene TRBJ2-7, with D perhaps being TRBD1 or TRBD2 (5 bases each). V lost 6 bases and J lost 9, with 21 bases in between. The length of the CDR3 is 14 residues. The CDR3 DNA reads as TGTGCCAGCAGGTCAACCGGGGACCACGATCGGCAGTACTTC. Its protein is CASRSTGDHDRQYF.

The chain couples TRBV11-2 to TRBJ2-2; D remains unclear. There are 13 residues in the CDR3. Trimming removed 5 bases at V and 6 bases at J, with 10 bases between. The germline CDR1 and CDR2 sequences are SGHAT and FQNNGV. As DNA, the CDR3 is TGTGCCAGCAGCCCCTCGAAGTCCGGGGAGCTGTTTTTT. Encoded protein: CASSPSKSGELFF.

In regard to this clonotype: One end of the junction fails to match germline, which may point to a read error. In DNA form, the CDR3 reads TGTGCCAGCAGCGTACGGGCCGGCGGGAACACCGGGGAGCTGTCTTTT. Translating it yields CASSVRAGGNTGELSF. This sequence joins TRBV9 and TRBJ2-2; D may be TRBD2 (6 bases). Germline lookup yields CDR1 SGDLS and CDR2 YYNGEE. This CDR3 spans 16 amino acids. Looking up the rest from reference TRBV9 and TRBJ2-2 gives the full variable domain: DSGVTQTPKHLITATGQRVTLRCSPRSGDLSVYWYQQSLDQGLQFLIQYYNGEERAKGNILERFSAQQFPDLHSELNLSSLELGDSALYFCASSVRAGGNTGELSFGEGSRLTVL.

The chain joins TRBV6-1 to TRBJ1-1; D is undetermined. The ends were cut back, 2 bases at V and 4 bases at J, with 14 bases in the middle. Germline CDR1 and CDR2: MNHNS and SASEGT. The CDR3 loop spans 15 amino acids. CDR3 sequence (DNA): TGTGCCAGCAGTGAAAGTCAGGCTTCGGCCACTGAAGCTTTCTTT. It encodes CASSESQASATEAFF.

The chain couples TRBV2 to TRBJ2-7, with D perhaps matching TRBD2 (6 bases). The V gene lost 5 bases and the J gene lost 6 bases, with 8 bases spanning the gap. Germline-derived CDR1 and CDR2 are SNHLY and FYNNEI. The CDR3 runs 11 residues. CDR3 nucleotides: TGTGCCAGCAGTCCGGGACTCGAGCAGTACTTC. This translates into CASSPGLEQYF.

This clonotype was seen many times. The J gene is TRBJ2-7, the V gene TRBV11-2; the D gene is possibly TRBD1 (6 bases). This CDR3 spans 15 amino acids. The V gene's germline CDR1 is SGHAT and CDR2 FQNNGV. V shed 4 bases and J shed 3 bases, with 16 bases lying between them. The CDR3 coding sequence is TGTGCCAGCAGCTACCGTCGGACAGAGAGCTACGAGCAGTACTTC. Translated: CASSYRRTESYEQYF.

The rearrangement links TRBV7-9 to TRBJ2-5; tentatively, D is TRBD1 or TRBD2 (5 bases each). CDR3 size: 15 residues. Trimming took 5 bases from V and 2 from J, leaving 15 bases between them. CDR1 and CDR2 (germline): SEHNR, FQNEAQ (reference sequence). Here the CDR3 DNA reads TGTGCCAGCAGCCGCCGGGACGGATTACAAGAGACCCAGTACTTC. Translated: CASSRRDGLQETQYF. The variable domain in full, with the rest retrieved from reference TRBV7-9 and TRBJ2-5, is DTGVSQNPRHKITKRGQNVTFRCDPISEHNRLYWYRQTLGQGPEFLTYFQNEAQLEKSRLLSDRFSAERPKGSFSTLEIQRTEQGDSAMYLCASSRRDGLQETQYFGPGTRLLVL.

This clonotype was found many times. The rearrangement joins TRBV5-1 to TRBJ1-5; D is ambiguous. V was cut by 0 bases and J by 5 bases, with 6 bases left in between. Germline CDR1 reads SGHRS; CDR2 reads YFSETQ. The CDR3 is 13 amino acids. Written as DNA, the CDR3 is TGCGCCAGCAGCTTGGACGGGGATCAGCCCCAGCATTTT. It encodes CASSLDGDQPQHF. Supplemented by reference TRBV5-1 and TRBJ1-5, the full variable domain reads KAGVTQTPRYLIKTRGQQVTLSCSPISGHRSVSWYQQTPGQGLQFLFEYFSETQRNKGNFPGRFSGRQFSNSRSEMNVSTLELGDSALYLCASSLDGDQPQHFGDGTRLSIL.

This sequence joins TRBV10-3 and TRBJ2-7; D possibly uses TRBD1 or TRBD2 (5 bases each). Trimming removed 4 bases from V and 6 bases from J, with 13 bases in between. The length of the CDR3 is 13 residues. CDR1 and CDR2 (germline): ENHRY, SYGVKD. The CDR3, as DNA: TGTGCCATCAGTGGAATGGGGGTGGTCGAGCAGTACTTC. This codes for CAISGMGVVEQYF.

The chain employs TRBV25-1 and TRBJ1-6, with TRBD1 as a possible D gene (6 bases). Looked up from germline, CDR1 is MGHDK and CDR2 is SYGVNS. V lost 4 bases and J 15 bases, leaving 16 bases between the germline ends. This CDR3 has 13 residues. The CDR3 reads CASSGTQGQVLHF. The CDR3 DNA reads TGTGCCAGCAGTGGAACACAGGGACAAGTCCTCCACTTT.